This entry lists 7 T cell receptor beta chains sequenced from one sample in a study of technical replicates of blood from four donors. Here immunoSEQ multiplex PCR was the method, and the copy in TCRdb shows in-frame clones only, minus some. The sample holds tens of thousands of clones, less than 95% seen once. Input material: PBMCs. These receptors were collected from a human donor in good health. Some clones in this sample may be carry-over from other donors' samples.

This CDR3 is CAISESRGGETQYF. For the CDR3, the DNA is TGTGCCATCAGTGAGTCGAGGGGGGGAGAGACCCAGTACTTC. The chain combines TRBV10-3 with TRBJ2-5; D perhaps matches TRBD2 (7 bases). The germline V and J ends were trimmed by 0 bases and 4 bases, with 9 bases remaining between them. Germline V gene data show CDR1 as ENHRY and CDR2 as SYGVKD. This CDR3 is built from 14 residues.

The J gene is TRBJ1-1, the V gene TRBV4-1; the D is unclear. The CDR3 length is 15 residues. Between the trimmed V and J ends, which lost 4 bases and 0 bases, there was a span of 12 bases. Looked up from germline, CDR1 is MGHRA and CDR2 is YSYEKL. This chain's CDR3 is CASSLGGNMNTEAFF. CDR3 coding DNA: TGCGCCAGCAGCCTCGGAGGGAACATGAACACTGAAGCTTTCTTT.

This clone occurred once. This chain joins TRBV5-1 and TRBJ2-5, with TRBD2 matching 8 bases. This CDR3 spans 17 amino acids. V was pared by 0 bases and J by 0 bases, with 7 bases of the junction left unmatched. Germline CDR1 SGHRS, CDR2 YFSETQ. The CDR3 DNA follows: TGCGCCAGCAGCTTGGAGGCTAGCGGGCTTTACCAAGAGACCCAGTACTTC. Translating gives CASSLEASGLYQETQYF.

The chain is built from TRBV29-1 and TRBJ1-2, with TRBD1 as a possible D gene (6 bases). Germline CDR1 and CDR2: SQVTM and ANQGSEA. Trimming took 3 bases from V and 4 from J, leaving 18 bases between them. This CDR3 has 15 amino acids. The CDR3 region has the DNA TGCAGCGTTGAGGAAGGGGGGGCGCGGGTCTATGGCTACACCTTC. Amino acids: CSVEEGGARVYGYTF.

This chain links TRBV5-5 with TRBJ2-2; 16 bases map to TRBD2. CDR3 length: 18 residues. Trimming at V came to 3 bases and at J to 4 bases, leaving 6 bases not matched to a gene. In germline, CDR1 is SGHKS, CDR2 YYEKEE (reference sequence). CDR3 coding DNA: TGTGCCAGCAGCTGGGGACTAGCGGGAGGGTTCGGCACCGGGGAGCTGTTTTTT. It is translated as CASSWGLAGGFGTGELFF. Filled out from reference TRBV5-5 and TRBJ2-2, the complete variable domain reads DAGVTQSPTHLIKTRGQQVTLRCSPISGHKSVSWYQQVLGQGPQFIFQYYEKEERGRGNFPDRFSARQFPNYSSELNVNALLLGDSALYLCASSWGLAGGFGTGELFFGEGSRLTVL.

The chain joins TRBV10-2 to TRBJ1-5; D not resolved. This CDR3 region has 14 residues. V lost 7 bases and J lost 0, with 10 bases in between. The germline V gene encodes CDR1 WSHSY and CDR2 SAAADI. In DNA, the CDR3 is TGCGCCAGCACTGTCGAGCTTAGCAATCAGCCCCAGCATTTT. This sequence encodes CASTVELSNQPQHF.

V usage is TRBV6-6 and J usage is TRBJ1-1; possible D gene TRBD1, 5 bases. V was trimmed by 5 bases and J by 0 bases, leaving 13 bases between them. Germline values: CDR1 MNHNY, CDR2 SVGAGI (reference sequence). This CDR3 comprises 15 residues. CDR3: CASSPPAGLNTEAFF. The CDR3 DNA reads TGTGCCAGCAGTCCGCCTGCGGGGCTGAACACTGAAGCTTTCTTT.